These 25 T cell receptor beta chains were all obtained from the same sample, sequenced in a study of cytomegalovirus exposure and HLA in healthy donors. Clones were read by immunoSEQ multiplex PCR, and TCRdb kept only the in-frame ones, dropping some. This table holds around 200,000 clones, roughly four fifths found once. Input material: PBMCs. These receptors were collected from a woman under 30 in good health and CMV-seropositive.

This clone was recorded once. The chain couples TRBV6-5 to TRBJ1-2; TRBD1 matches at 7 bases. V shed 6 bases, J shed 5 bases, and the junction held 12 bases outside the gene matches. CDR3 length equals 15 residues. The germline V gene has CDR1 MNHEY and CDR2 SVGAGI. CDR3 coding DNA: TGTGCCAGCAGGACAGCTGCCGGGACAGCTTATGGCTACACCTTC. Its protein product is CASRTAAGTAYGYTF.

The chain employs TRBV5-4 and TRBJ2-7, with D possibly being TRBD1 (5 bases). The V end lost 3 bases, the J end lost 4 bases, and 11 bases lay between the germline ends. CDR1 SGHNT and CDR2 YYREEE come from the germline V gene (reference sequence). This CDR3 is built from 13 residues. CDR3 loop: CASSSSDTYEQYF. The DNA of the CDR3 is TGTGCCAGCAGCTCGTCGGACACTTACGAGCAGTACTTC.

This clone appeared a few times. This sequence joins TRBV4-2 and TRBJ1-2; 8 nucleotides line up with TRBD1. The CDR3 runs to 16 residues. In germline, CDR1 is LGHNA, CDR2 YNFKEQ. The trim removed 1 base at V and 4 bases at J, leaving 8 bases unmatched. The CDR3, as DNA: TGTGCCAGCAGCCAAGGCAGGGGACAGGCGGCCTATGGCTACACCTTC. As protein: CASSQGRGQAAYGYTF.

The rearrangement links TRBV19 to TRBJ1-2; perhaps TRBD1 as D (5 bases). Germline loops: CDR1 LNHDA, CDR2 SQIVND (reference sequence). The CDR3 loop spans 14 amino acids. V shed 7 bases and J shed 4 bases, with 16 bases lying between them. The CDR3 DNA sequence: TGTGCCAGTATCGCTACGACAGAAGGCTATGGCTACACCTTC. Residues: CASIATTEGYGYTF.

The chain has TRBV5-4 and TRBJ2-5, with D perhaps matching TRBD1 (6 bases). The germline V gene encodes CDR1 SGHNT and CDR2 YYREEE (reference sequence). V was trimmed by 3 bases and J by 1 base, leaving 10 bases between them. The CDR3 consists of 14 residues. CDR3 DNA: TGTGCCAGCAGCTCGACAGGCTCCCAAGAGACCCAGTACTTC. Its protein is CASSSTGSQETQYF.

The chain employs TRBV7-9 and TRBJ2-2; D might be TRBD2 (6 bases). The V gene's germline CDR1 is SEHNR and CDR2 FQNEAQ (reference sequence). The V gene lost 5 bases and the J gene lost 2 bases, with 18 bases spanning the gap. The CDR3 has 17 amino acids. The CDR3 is CASSPREGGVNTGELFF. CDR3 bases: TGTGCCAGCAGCCCACGTGAGGGCGGGGTTAACACCGGGGAGCTGTTTTTT.

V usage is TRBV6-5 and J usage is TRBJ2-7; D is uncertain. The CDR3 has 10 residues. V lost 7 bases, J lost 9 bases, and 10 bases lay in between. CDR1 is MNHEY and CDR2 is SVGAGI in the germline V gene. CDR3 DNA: TGTGCCAGCACCAAGCATTCGCAGTACTTC. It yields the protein CASTKHSQYF.

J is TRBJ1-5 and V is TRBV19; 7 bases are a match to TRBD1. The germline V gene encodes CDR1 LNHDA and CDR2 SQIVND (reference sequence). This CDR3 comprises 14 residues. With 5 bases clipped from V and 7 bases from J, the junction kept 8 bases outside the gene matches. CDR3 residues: CASSGSQGSQPQHF. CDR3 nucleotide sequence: TGTGCCAGTAGTGGATCACAGGGGTCCCAGCCCCAGCATTTT.

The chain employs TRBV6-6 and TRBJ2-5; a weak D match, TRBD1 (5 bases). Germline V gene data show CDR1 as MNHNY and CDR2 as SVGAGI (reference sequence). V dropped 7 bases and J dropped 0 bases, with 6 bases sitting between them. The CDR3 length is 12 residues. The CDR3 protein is CASNRYQETQYF. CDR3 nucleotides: TGTGCCAGCAACAGGTACCAAGAGACCCAGTACTTC.

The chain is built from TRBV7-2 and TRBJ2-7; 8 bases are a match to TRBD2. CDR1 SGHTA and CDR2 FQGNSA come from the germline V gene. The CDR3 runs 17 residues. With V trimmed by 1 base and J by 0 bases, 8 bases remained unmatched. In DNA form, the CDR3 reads TGTGCCAGCAGCTTAGGAGGAGCGGGGGCCCTCTCCTACGAGCAGTACTTC. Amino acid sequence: CASSLGGAGALSYEQYF.

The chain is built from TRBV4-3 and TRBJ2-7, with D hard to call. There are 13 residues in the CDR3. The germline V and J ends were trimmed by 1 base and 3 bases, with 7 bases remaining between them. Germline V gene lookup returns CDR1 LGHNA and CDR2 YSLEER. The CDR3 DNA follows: TGCGCCAGCAGCCAAGCCCCCAACTACGAGCAGTACTTC. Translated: CASSQAPNYEQYF.

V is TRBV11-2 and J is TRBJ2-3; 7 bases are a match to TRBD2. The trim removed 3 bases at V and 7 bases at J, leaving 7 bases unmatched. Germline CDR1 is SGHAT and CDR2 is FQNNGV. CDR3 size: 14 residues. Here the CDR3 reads CASSFGGGGNTQYF. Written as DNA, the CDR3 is TGTGCCAGCAGCTTCGGCGGGGGAGGGAATACGCAGTATTTT.

The CDR3, as DNA: TGTGCCAGCAGCGTCTCTAGCGAAGAGACCCAGTACTTC. Its translation is CASSVSSEETQYF. The chain uses TRBV9 and TRBJ2-5; tentative D call: TRBD2 (6 bases). The CDR3 consists of 13 residues. The V gene's germline CDR1 is SGDLS and CDR2 YYNGEE. V dropped 2 bases and J dropped 3 bases, with 8 bases sitting between them.

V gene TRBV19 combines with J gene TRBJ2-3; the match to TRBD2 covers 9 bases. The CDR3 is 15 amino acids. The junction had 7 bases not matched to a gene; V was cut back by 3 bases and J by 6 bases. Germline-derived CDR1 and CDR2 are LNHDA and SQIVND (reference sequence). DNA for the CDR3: TGTGCCAGTAGTATCCCGCGGGGGGGCCACGATACGCAGTATTTT. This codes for CASSIPRGGHDTQYF.

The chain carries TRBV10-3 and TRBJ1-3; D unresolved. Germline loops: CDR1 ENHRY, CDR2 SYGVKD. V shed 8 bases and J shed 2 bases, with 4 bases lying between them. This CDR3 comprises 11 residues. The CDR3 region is CAISAGNTIYF. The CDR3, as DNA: TGTGCCATCTCTGCTGGAAACACCATATATTTT.

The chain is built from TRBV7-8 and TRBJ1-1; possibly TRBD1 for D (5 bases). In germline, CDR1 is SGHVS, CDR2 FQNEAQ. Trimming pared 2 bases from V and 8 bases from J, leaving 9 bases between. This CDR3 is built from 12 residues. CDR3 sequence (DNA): TGTGCCAGCAGCTTATCGGGGGGAGAAGCTTTCTTT. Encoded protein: CASSLSGGEAFF.

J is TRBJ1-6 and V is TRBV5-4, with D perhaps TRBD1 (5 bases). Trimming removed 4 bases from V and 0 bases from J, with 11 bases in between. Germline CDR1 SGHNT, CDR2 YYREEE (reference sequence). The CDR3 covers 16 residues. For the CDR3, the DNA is TGTGCCAGCAGCGTAGCAGGGCCCTCCTATAATTCACCCCTCCACTTT. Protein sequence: CASSVAGPSYNSPLHF.

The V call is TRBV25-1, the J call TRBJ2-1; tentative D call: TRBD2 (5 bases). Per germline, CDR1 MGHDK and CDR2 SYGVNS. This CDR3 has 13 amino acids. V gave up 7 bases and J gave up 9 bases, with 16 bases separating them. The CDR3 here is CASTPLGVGEQFF. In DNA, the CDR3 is TGTGCCAGCACCCCCCTCGGGGTTGGTGAGCAGTTCTTC.

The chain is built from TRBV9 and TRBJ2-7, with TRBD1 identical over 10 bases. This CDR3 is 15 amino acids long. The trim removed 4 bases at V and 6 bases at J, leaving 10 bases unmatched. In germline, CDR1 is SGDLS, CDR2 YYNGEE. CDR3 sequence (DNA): TGTGCCAGCAGCCCGGGGGGACAGGGGCGATCCGAGCAGTACTTC. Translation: CASSPGGQGRSEQYF.

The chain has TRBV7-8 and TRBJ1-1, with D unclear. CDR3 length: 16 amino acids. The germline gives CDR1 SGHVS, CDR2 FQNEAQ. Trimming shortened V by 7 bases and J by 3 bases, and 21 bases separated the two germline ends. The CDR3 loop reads CASMSFVNERDTEAFF. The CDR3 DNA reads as TGTGCCAGCATGAGTTTCGTAAACGAGAGGGACACTGAAGCTTTCTTT.

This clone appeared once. DNA of the CDR3: TGTGCCAGCAGCCCCGGGAGGCAAGAGACCCAGTACTTC. The encoded protein is CASSPGRQETQYF. The rearrangement joins TRBV2 to TRBJ2-5; 7 nucleotides line up with TRBD2. Germline V gives CDR1 SNHLY, CDR2 FYNNEI. The ends lost 6 bases at V and 2 bases at J; junction bases unmatched: 3. This CDR3 is 13 amino acids long.

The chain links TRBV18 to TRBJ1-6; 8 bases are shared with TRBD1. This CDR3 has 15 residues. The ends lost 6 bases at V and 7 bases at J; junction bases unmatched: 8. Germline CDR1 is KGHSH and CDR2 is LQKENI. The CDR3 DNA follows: TGTGCCAGCTCCCTACCAGGGGGCGACAATTCACCCCTCCACTTT. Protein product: CASSLPGGDNSPLHF.

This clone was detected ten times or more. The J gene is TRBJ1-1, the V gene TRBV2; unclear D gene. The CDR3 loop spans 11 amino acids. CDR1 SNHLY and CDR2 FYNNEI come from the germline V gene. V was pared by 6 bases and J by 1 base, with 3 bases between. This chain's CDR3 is CASRQNTEAFF. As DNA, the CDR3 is TGTGCCAGCAGACAGAACACTGAAGCTTTCTTT.

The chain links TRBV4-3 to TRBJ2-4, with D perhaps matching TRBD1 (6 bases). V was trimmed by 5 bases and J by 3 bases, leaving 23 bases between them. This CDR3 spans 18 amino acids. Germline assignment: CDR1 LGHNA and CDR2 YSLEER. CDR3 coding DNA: TGCGCCAGCAGCTTCCGGGACAAAACATGGGGCCTCAAAAACATTCAGTACTTC. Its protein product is CASSFRDKTWGLKNIQYF.

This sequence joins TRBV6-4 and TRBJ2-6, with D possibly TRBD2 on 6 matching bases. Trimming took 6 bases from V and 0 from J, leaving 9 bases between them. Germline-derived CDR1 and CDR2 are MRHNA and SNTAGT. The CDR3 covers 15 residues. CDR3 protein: CASSPGGSGANVLTF. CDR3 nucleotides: TGTGCCAGCAGCCCCGGGGGCTCTGGGGCCAACGTCCTGACTTTC.